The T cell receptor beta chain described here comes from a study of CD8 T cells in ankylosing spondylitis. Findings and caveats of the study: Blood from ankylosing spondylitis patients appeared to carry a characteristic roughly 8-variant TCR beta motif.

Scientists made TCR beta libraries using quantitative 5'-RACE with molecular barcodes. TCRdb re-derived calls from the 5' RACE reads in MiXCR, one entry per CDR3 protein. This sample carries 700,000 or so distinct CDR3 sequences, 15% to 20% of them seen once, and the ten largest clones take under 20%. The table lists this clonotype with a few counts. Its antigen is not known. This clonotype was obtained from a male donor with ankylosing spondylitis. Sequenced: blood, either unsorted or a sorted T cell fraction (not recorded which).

Here the CDR3 reads CASRTTGGQKGTEAFF. The CDR3 DNA is TGTGCCAGCAGGACAACTGGTGGACAGAAAGGGACTGAAGCTTTCTTT. The chain links TRBV12-3 or TRBV12-4 to TRBJ1-1; D is perhaps TRBD1 (6 bases). Trimming removed 6 bases at V and 5 bases at J, with 22 bases between. CDR3 length equals 16 residues.